Listed below are T cell receptor beta chains from one sample, sequenced in a study of shared clonotypes between healthy human individuals. The assay was immunoSEQ multiplex PCR, and TCRdb's table has in-frame clones only and misses some. This repertoire shows about 2.1 million clones, about 93% found once; its top ten account for more than 1.5%. Sequenced material: naive CD8+ T cells from PBMCs. The receptors shown here come from a man aged 18-30 years in good health. Some clones in this sample may be carry-over from other donors' samples. The CDR3 runs from the conserved cysteine through the conserved F or W. A D gene is named only where the DNA matches it firmly. A row's size may be missing; if present it is once, few, many or a size class.

size: -; J: TRBJ2-5; V: TRBV10-3; D: TRBD1; CDR3: CAISESRGRETQYF; DNA: TGTGCCATCAGTGAGAGCAGGGGGCGAGAGACCCAGTACTTC
size: -; J: TRBJ2-1; V: TRBV4-1; D: TRBD2; CDR3: CASSQDLAGSYNEQFF; DNA: TGCGCCAGCAGCCAAGACCTAGCGGGCTCCTACAATGAGCAGTTCTTC
size: -; J: TRBJ1-1; V: TRBV6-5; D: -; CDR3: CASRHRVRLYTEAFF; DNA: TGTGCCAGCCGGCACAGGGTACGTCTTTACACTGAAGCTTTCTTT
size: -; J: TRBJ1-2; V: TRBV27; D: -; CDR3: CASSLSGSLKGNGYTF; DNA: TGTGCCAGCAGTTTATCTGGTTCTCTGAAGGGGAATGGCTACACCTTC
size: -; J: TRBJ1-1; V: TRBV27; D: -; CDR3: CASSKLRTEAENTEAFF; DNA: TGTGCCAGCAGTAAATTGCGGACGGAAGCGGAGAACACTGAAGCTTTCTTT
size: -; J: TRBJ1-2; V: TRBV28; D: TRBD1; CDR3: CASSLFGTGGRWGGYTF; DNA: TGTGCCAGCAGTTTATTTGGGACAGGGGGCCGTTGGGGCGGCTACACCTTC
size: few; J: TRBJ1-5; V: TRBV4-1; D: TRBD1; CDR3: CASSPGTGADEPQHF; DNA: TGCGCCAGCAGCCCCGGGACAGGGGCCGATGAGCCCCAGCATTTT
size: -; J: TRBJ2-7; V: TRBV5-1; D: -; CDR3: CASSLTGRSYEQYF; DNA: TGCGCCAGCAGCTTGACAGGGAGGTCCTACGAGCAGTACTTC
size: -; J: TRBJ1-1; V: TRBV7-9; D: -; CDR3: CASSSHFQYEAFF; DNA: TGTGCCAGCAGCTCCCATTTCCAATATGAAGCTTTCTTT
size: -; J: TRBJ2-6; V: TRBV5-6; D: -; CDR3: CASSVDSRLSGANVLTF; DNA: TGTGCCAGCAGCGTGGACAGTCGTCTTTCTGGGGCCAACGTCCTGACTTTC
size: -; J: TRBJ2-1; V: TRBV13; D: -; CDR3: CASSATSEQFF; DNA: TGTGCCAGCAGCGCCACTAGTGAGCAGTTCTTC
size: -; J: TRBJ2-2; V: TRBV6-5; D: -; CDR3: CASRPNRGGTGELFF; DNA: TGTGCCAGCAGACCTAACAGGGGAGGGACCGGGGAGCTGTTTTTT
size: -; J: TRBJ2-5; V: TRBV11-2; D: -; CDR3: CASSSQETQYF; DNA: TGTGCCAGCAGCTCACAAGAGACCCAGTACTTC
size: -; J: TRBJ2-1; V: TRBV9; D: TRBD1; CDR3: CASSPMLTGPNEQFF; DNA: TGTGCCAGCAGCCCTATGTTGACAGGGCCTAATGAGCAGTTCTTC
size: once; J: TRBJ1-1; V: TRBV27; D: -; CDR3: CASSFSKNTEAFF; DNA: TGTGCCAGCAGTTTTTCGAAGAACACTGAAGCTTTCTTT
size: -; J: TRBJ2-7; V: TRBV13; D: -; CDR3: CASSLTGYYEQYF; DNA: TGTGCCAGCAGCTTAACAGGGTACTACGAGCAGTACTTC
size: -; J: TRBJ1-5; V: TRBV19; D: -; CDR3: CARPDGSPHSNQPQHF; DNA: TGTGCCAGACCTGATGGATCTCCTCATAGCAATCAGCCCCAGCATTTT
size: -; J: TRBJ1-6; V: TRBV25-1; D: -; CDR3: CASSDPAGHHNSPLHF; DNA: TGTGCCAGCAGTGATCCTGCGGGACACCATAATTCACCCCTCCACTTT
size: once; J: TRBJ2-7; V: TRBV5-6; D: TRBD2; CDR3: CASSLARAGTNEQYF; DNA: TGTGCCAGCAGCTTGGCCCGGGCAGGGACTAACGAGCAGTACTTC
size: -; J: TRBJ2-7; V: TRBV27; D: -; CDR3: CASSLSGPYEQYF; DNA: TGTGCCAGCAGTTTATCGGGCCCCTACGAGCAGTACTTC
size: -; J: TRBJ2-1; V: TRBV27; D: TRBD2; CDR3: CASSLLATSGNNYNEQFF; DNA: TGTGCCAGCAGTTTATTGGCGACTAGCGGGAATAACTACAATGAGCAGTTCTTC
size: -; J: TRBJ2-1; V: TRBV6-1; D: -; CDR3: CASSDTESSYNEQFF; DNA: TGTGCCAGCAGTGATACGGAATCATCCTACAATGAGCAGTTCTTC
size: -; J: TRBJ2-3; V: TRBV11-2; D: TRBD2; CDR3: CASSLVGRGGDSLYF; DNA: TGTGCCAGCAGCTTAGTTGGCCGGGGGGGGGACTCCCTGTATTTT
size: -; J: TRBJ2-1; V: TRBV7-8; D: -; CDR3: CASSLYQRLTPYNEQFF; DNA: TGTGCCAGCAGCTTATACCAGCGACTAACCCCCTACAATGAGCAGTTCTTC
size: once; J: TRBJ1-1; V: TRBV10-3; D: -; CDR3: CAISTRPLPDTEAFF; DNA: TGTGCCATTTCGACCCGACCATTGCCGGACACTGAAGCTTTCTTT
size: -; J: TRBJ1-2; V: TRBV9; D: -; CDR3: CASSVSLHGGGGDGYTF; DNA: TGTGCCAGCAGCGTCTCCCTCCATGGGGGGGGCGGCGATGGCTACACCTTC
size: -; J: TRBJ2-2; V: TRBV7-9; D: -; CDR3: CASSFPAANTGELFF; DNA: TGTGCCAGCAGCTTTCCCGCGGCGAACACCGGGGAGCTGTTTTTT
size: -; J: TRBJ2-7; V: TRBV18; D: -; CDR3: CASSPTRLDTYEQYF; DNA: TGTGCCAGCTCACCGACCCGGCTAGATACCTACGAGCAGTACTTC
size: -; J: TRBJ2-7; V: TRBV14; D: -; CDR3: CASSQVRGAKYF; DNA: TGTGCCAGCAGCCAAGTAAGGGGAGCTAAGTACTTC
size: once; J: TRBJ2-1; V: TRBV4-1; D: -; CDR3: CASSQPYNEQFF; DNA: TGCGCCAGCAGCCAACCTTACAATGAGCAGTTCTTC
size: -; J: TRBJ2-1; V: TRBV11-2; D: TRBD2; CDR3: CASSFRRELEQFF; DNA: TGTGCCAGCAGCTTCAGGCGGGAGCTTGAGCAGTTCTTC
size: -; J: TRBJ2-7; V: TRBV7-2; D: TRBD1; CDR3: CASSSRGQASGEQYF; DNA: TGTGCCAGCAGCTCAAGGGGACAGGCCTCTGGGGAGCAGTACTTC
size: -; J: TRBJ1-5; V: TRBV2; D: TRBD1; CDR3: CASSPDRGFQPQHF; DNA: TGTGCCAGCAGTCCGGACAGGGGGTTTCAGCCCCAGCATTTT
size: -; J: TRBJ2-7; V: TRBV7-2; D: TRBD2; CDR3: CASSWGLAVYEQYF; DNA: TGTGCCAGCAGCTGGGGACTAGCGGTCTACGAGCAGTACTTC
size: -; J: TRBJ2-7; V: TRBV4-1; D: -; CDR3: CASSQVSGDEQYF; DNA: TGCGCCAGCAGCCAAGTGTCGGGAGACGAGCAGTACTTC
size: -; J: TRBJ2-7; V: TRBV7-8; D: -; CDR3: CASSLALSSGPPLLPYYEQYF; DNA: TGTGCCAGCAGCTTAGCGTTGTCAAGCGGACCGCCCTTGCTCCCCTACTACGAGCAGTACTTC
size: -; J: TRBJ2-7; V: TRBV7-9; D: -; CDR3: CASSWGEDSEYF; DNA: TGTGCCAGCAGCTGGGGGGAGGACAGTGAGTACTTC
size: -; J: TRBJ2-7; V: TRBV4-1; D: TRBD2; CDR3: CASSQDPSGRIYEQYF; DNA: TGCGCCAGCAGCCAAGATCCTAGCGGGAGAATCTACGAGCAGTACTTC
size: -; J: TRBJ1-3; V: TRBV6-1; D: -; CDR3: CASSEARRISGNTIYF; DNA: TGTGCCAGCAGTGAAGCGCGACGAATCTCTGGAAACACCATATATTTT
size: -; J: TRBJ1-1; V: TRBV11-3; D: -; CDR3: CASSFAQATEAFF; DNA: TGTGCCAGCAGCTTCGCCCAGGCGACTGAAGCTTTCTTT
size: few; J: TRBJ2-7; V: TRBV6-5; D: -; CDR3: CASTSATSSYEQYF; DNA: TGTGCCAGCACGAGCGCCACGAGCTCCTACGAGCAGTACTTC
size: once; J: TRBJ1-1; V: TRBV9; D: -; CDR3: CASSVGNAGNTEAFF; DNA: TGTGCCAGCAGCGTAGGCAACGCGGGTAACACTGAAGCTTTCTTT
size: -; J: TRBJ2-7; V: TRBV7-2; D: -; CDR3: CASSLGGRSGEQYF; DNA: TGTGCCAGCAGCTTAGGTGGCAGATCGGGCGAGCAGTACTTC
size: -; J: TRBJ2-2; V: TRBV7-9; D: -; CDR3: CASSSPTGELFF; DNA: TGTGCCAGCAGCTCCCCCACCGGGGAGCTGTTTTTT
size: -; J: TRBJ1-5; V: TRBV19; D: TRBD1; CDR3: CASEPGQLFNQPQHF; DNA: TGTGCCAGCGAACCGGGACAGCTTTTCAATCAGCCCCAGCATTTT
size: -; J: TRBJ2-7; V: TRBV7-9; D: -; CDR3: CASSSSGGSEQYF; DNA: TGTGCCAGCAGTTCTTCTGGGGGGAGCGAGCAGTACTTC
size: -; J: TRBJ1-2; V: TRBV28; D: -; CDR3: CASSLYGVYGYTF; DNA: TGTGCCAGCAGTTTATACGGGGTCTATGGCTACACCTTC
size: -; J: TRBJ1-1; V: TRBV11-2; D: -; CDR3: CASSLNPGPSNTEAFF; DNA: TGTGCCAGCAGCCTCAACCCCGGACCGTCGAACACTGAAGCTTTCTTT
size: -; J: TRBJ2-1; V: TRBV9; D: -; CDR3: CASSVGYRGLHNEQFF; DNA: TGTGCCAGCAGCGTAGGATACCGGGGCCTTCACAATGAGCAGTTCTTC
size: -; J: TRBJ1-5; V: TRBV10-3; D: -; CDR3: CAIRSDRYPSYLAGQPQHF; DNA: TGTGCCATCAGGAGTGACAGGTACCCCTCCTACTTAGCAGGTCAGCCCCAGCATTTT
size: -; J: TRBJ2-7; V: TRBV28; D: TRBD1; CDR3: CAISPGQGYYEQYF; DNA: TGTGCCATTTCCCCGGGACAGGGATACTACGAGCAGTACTTC
size: once; J: TRBJ2-7; V: TRBV6-6; D: -; CDR3: CASGQIDYEQYF; DNA: TGTGCCAGCGGACAGATTGACTACGAGCAGTACTTC